This T cell receptor (beta chain) was identified in a study of Graves' ophthalmopathy and Graves' hyperthyroidism. RNA transcripts yielded amplified TCR beta CDR3 regions. A first-round RT-PCR used HTBI primers, followed by a second-round multiplex PCR. TCRdb ran MiXCR on the multiplex PCR reads and lists one entry per CDR3 protein. The sample includes around 1,000,000 distinct CDR3 sequences, 35% to 45% of them seen just once. CDR3 size: 15 residues. V gave up 2 bases and J gave up 8 bases; unmatched junction bases: 11. Looked up from germline, CDR1 is SGHRS and CDR2 is YFSETQ. This clonotype was obtained from an adult man with Graves' hyperthyroidism. This rearrangement joins TRBV5-1 to TRBJ1-1, with 8 positions matching TRBD1. The material sequenced was peripheral blood or thyroid tissue (not recorded which). CDR3 coding DNA: TGCGCCAGCAGCTTCACACCGGGACAGGACCCCGAAGCTTTCTTT. Protein: CASSFTPGQDPEAFF.